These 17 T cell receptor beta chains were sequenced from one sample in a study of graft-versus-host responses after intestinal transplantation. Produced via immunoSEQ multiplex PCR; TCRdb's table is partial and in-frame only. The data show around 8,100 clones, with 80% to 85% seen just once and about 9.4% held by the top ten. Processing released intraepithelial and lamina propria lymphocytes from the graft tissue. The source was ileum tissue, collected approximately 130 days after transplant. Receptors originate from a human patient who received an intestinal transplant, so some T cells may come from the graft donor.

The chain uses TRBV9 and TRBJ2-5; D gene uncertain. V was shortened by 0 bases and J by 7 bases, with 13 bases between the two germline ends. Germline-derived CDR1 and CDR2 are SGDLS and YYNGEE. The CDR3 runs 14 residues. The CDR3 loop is CASSVAVGFGTQYF. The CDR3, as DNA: TGTGCCAGCAGCGTAGCTGTAGGGTTTGGGACCCAGTACTTC. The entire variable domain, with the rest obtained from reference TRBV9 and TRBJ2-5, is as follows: DSGVTQTPKHLITATGQRVTLRCSPRSGDLSVYWYQQSLDQGLQFLIQYYNGEERAKGNILERFSAQQFPDLHSELNLSSLELGDSALYFCASSVAVGFGTQYFGPGTRLLVL.

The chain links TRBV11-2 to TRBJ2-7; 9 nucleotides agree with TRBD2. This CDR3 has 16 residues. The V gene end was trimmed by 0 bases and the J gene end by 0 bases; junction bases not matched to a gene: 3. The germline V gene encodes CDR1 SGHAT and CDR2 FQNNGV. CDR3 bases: TGTGCCAGCAGCTTAGATCCTAGCGGGGCCTCCTACGAGCAGTACTTC. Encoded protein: CASSLDPSGASYEQYF.

CDR3 residues: CASSYGAGGQYEQYF. In nucleotides, the CDR3 is TGTGCCAGCAGTTACGGGGCAGGGGGCCAGTACGAGCAGTACTTC. The gene calls are TRBV6-6 and TRBJ2-7; 8 positions agree with TRBD1. The CDR3 is made up of 15 amino acids. Unmatched junction bases numbered 7, after V lost 2 bases and J lost 4 bases. Germline values: CDR1 MNHNY, CDR2 SVGAGI (reference sequence).

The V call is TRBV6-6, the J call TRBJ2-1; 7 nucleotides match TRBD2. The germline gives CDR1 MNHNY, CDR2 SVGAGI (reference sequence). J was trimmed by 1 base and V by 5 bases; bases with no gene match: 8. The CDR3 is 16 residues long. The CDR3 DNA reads TGTGCCAGCAGTCCCTCCCCTAGCGGATCCTACAATGAGCAGTTCTTC. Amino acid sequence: CASSPSPSGSYNEQFF.

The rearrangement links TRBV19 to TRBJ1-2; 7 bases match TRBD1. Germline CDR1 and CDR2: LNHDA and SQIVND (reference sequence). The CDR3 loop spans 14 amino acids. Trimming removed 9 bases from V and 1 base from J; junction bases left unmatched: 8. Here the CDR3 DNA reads TGTGCCAGCCTATCGGACAGGAGTAACTATGGCTACACCTTC. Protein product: CASLSDRSNYGYTF.

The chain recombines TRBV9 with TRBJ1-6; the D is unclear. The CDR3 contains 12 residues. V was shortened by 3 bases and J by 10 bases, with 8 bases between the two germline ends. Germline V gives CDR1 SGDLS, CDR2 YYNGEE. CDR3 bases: TGTGCCAGCAGCGGAGGCGGCTCACCCCTCCACTTT. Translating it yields CASSGGGSPLHF. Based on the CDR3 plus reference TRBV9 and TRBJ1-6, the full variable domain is DSGVTQTPKHLITATGQRVTLRCSPRSGDLSVYWYQQSLDQGLQFLIQYYNGEERAKGNILERFSAQQFPDLHSELNLSSLELGDSALYFCASSGGGSPLHFGNGTRLTVT.

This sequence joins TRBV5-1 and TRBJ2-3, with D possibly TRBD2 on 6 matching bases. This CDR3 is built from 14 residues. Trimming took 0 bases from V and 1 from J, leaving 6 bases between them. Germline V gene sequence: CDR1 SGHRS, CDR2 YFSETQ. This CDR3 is CASSLASGTDTQYF. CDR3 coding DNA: TGCGCCAGCAGCTTGGCTAGCGGCACAGATACGCAGTATTTT. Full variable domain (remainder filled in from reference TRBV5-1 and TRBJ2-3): KAGVTQTPRYLIKTRGQQVTLSCSPISGHRSVSWYQQTPGQGLQFLFEYFSETQRNKGNFPGRFSGRQFSNSRSEMNVSTLELGDSALYLCASSLASGTDTQYFGPGTRLTVL.

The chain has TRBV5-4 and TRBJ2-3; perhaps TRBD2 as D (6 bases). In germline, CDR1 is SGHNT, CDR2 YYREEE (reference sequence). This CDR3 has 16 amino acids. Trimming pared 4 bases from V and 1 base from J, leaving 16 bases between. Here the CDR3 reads CASSPYGRGGTDTQYF. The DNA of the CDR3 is TGTGCCAGCAGCCCATATGGGCGGGGAGGCACAGATACGCAGTATTTT. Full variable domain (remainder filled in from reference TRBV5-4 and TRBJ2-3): ETGVTQSPTHLIKTRGQQVTLRCSSQSGHNTVSWYQQALGQGPQFIFQYYREEENGRGNFPPRFSGLQFPNYSSELNVNALELDDSALYLCASSPYGRGGTDTQYFGPGTRLTVL.

CDR3 bases: TGTGCCACGGGACAGGGTGACTATGGCTACACCTTC. Translation gives CATGQGDYGYTF. The chain links TRBV6-5 to TRBJ1-2, with 9 nucleotides matching TRBD1. The length of the CDR3 is 12 residues. Trimming cost V 10 bases and J 3 bases; bases outside gene matches: 3. Per germline, CDR1 MNHEY and CDR2 SVGAGI.

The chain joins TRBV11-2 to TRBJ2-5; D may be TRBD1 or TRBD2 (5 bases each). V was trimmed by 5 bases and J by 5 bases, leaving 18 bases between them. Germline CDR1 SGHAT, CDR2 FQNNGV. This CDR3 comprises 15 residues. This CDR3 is CASSISGTIWETQYF. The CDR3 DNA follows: TGTGCCAGCAGCATATCCGGGACGATCTGGGAGACCCAGTACTTC.

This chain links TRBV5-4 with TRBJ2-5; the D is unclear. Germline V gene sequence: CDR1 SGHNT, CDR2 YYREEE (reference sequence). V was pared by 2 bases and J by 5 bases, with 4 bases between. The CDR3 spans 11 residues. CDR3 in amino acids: CASSLRETQYF. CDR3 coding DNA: TGTGCCAGCAGCTTAAGGGAGACCCAGTACTTC.

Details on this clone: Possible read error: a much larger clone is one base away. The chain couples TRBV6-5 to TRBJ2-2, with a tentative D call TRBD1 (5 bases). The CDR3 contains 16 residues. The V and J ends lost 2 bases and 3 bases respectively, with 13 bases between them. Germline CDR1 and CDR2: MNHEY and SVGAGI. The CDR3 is CASSYQGRVDTGELFF. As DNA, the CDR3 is TGTGCCAGCAGTTACCAGGGCAGGGTGGACACCGGGGAGCTGTTTTTT.

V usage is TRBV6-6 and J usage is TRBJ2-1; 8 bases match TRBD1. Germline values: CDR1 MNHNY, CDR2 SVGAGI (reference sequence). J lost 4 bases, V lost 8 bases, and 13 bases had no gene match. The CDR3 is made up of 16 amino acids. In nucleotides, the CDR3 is TGTGCCAGCTCGGGGAGCATGGACAGGGATTACAATGAGCAGTTCTTC. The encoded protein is CASSGSMDRDYNEQFF.

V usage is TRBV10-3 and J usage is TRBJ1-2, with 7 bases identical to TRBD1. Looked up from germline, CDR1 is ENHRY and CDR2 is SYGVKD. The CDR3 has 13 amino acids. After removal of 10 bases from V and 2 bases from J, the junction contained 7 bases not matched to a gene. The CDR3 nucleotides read TGTGCCACACATGGGGACAGAAACTATGGCTACACCTTC. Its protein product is CATHGDRNYGYTF.

As DNA, the CDR3 is TGTGCCAGCAGTTACACCGGGGCCACTGAAGCTTTCTTT. Protein sequence: CASSYTGATEAFF. The chain carries TRBV6-5 and TRBJ1-1; tentative D call: TRBD1 (5 bases). With 2 bases removed from V and 4 bases from J, the gap between germline ends came to 8 bases. The germline gives CDR1 MNHEY, CDR2 SVGAGI. This CDR3 region has 13 residues.

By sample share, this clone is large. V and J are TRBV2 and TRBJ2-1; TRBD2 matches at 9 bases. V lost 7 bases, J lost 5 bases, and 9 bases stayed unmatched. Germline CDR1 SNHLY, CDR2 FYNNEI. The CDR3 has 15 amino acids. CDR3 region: CASKVGPSGNNEQFF. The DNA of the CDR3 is TGTGCCAGCAAGGTGGGGCCTAGCGGGAACAATGAGCAGTTCTTC. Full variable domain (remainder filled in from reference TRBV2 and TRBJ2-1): EPEVTQTPSHQVTQMGQEVILRCVPISNHLYFYWYRQILGQKVEFLVSFYNNEISEKSEIFDDQFSVERPDGSNFTLKIRSTKLEDSAMYFCASKVGPSGNNEQFFGPGTRLTVL.

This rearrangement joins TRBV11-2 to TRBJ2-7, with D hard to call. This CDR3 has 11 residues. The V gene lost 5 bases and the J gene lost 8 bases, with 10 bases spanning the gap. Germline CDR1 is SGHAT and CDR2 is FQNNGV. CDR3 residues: CASSLGWQQYF. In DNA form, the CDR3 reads TGTGCCAGCAGCCTCGGGTGGCAGCAGTACTTC.